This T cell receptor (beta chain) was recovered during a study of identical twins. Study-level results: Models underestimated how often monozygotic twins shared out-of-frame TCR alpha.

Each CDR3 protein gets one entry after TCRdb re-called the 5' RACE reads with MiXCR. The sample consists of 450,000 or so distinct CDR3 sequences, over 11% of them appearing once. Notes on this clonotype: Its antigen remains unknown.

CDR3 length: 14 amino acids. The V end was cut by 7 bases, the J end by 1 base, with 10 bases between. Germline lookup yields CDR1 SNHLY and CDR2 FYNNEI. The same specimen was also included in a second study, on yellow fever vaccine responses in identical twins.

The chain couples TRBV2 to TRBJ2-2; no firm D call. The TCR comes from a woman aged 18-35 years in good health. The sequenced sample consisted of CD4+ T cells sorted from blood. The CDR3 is CASNPGVNTGELFF. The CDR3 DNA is TGTGCCAGCAATCCTGGGGTGAACACCGGGGAGCTGTTTTTT.